This passage covers 15 T cell receptor beta chains from one sample sequenced in a study of T cells in Graves' hyperthyroidism and ophthalmopathy. RNA transcripts served as the template for amplifying TCR beta CDR3 regions. HTBI primers drove first-round RT-PCR of the TCR CDR3. TCRdb reanalysed the multiplex PCR reads using MiXCR and keeps one entry per CDR3 protein. The sample records hundreds of thousands of distinct CDR3 sequences, more than 20% being singletons. Sequenced sample: blood. These receptors were collected from a man between 25 and 39 years old with Graves' ophthalmopathy.

The chain carries TRBV6-5 and TRBJ2-2; 7 bases are a match to TRBD1. Germline CDR1 MNHEY, CDR2 SVGAGI. The CDR3 spans 18 residues. J lost 4 bases, V lost 0 bases, and 11 bases had no gene match. The CDR3 nucleotides read TGTGCCAGCAGTTACTCGAAAGACAGGGCGACGAGCACCGGGGAGCTGTTTTTT. Protein product: CASSYSKDRATSTGELFF.

The gene calls are TRBV25-1 and TRBJ2-1; possible D gene TRBD2, 5 bases. Per the germline V gene, CDR1 is MGHDK and CDR2 is SYGVNS. This CDR3 comprises 14 residues. V was clipped by 1 base and J by 4 bases, with 8 bases between them. CDR3 sequence reads: CASSEFRTYNEQFF. DNA of the CDR3: TGTGCCAGCAGTGAATTCCGGACTTACAATGAGCAGTTCTTC.

This clonotype was observed many times. The chain uses TRBV20-1 and TRBJ1-5; the D is unclear. The CDR3 loop spans 14 amino acids. Germline CDR1 is DFQATT and CDR2 is SNEGSKA (reference sequence). Trimming took 0 bases from V and 0 from J, leaving 6 bases between them. The CDR3 loop reads CSARESRSNQPQHF. The DNA of the CDR3 is TGCAGTGCTAGAGAAAGCCGTAGCAATCAGCCCCAGCATTTT.

V and J are TRBV5-1 and TRBJ1-1; D is possibly TRBD1 (5 bases). Germline V gene data show CDR1 as SGHRS and CDR2 as YFSETQ. The CDR3 runs to 15 residues. Trimming removed 5 bases from V and 0 bases from J, with 14 bases in between. The DNA for the CDR3 is TGCGCCAGCAGTGGGGGGGGGGACCTGAACACTGAAGCTTTCTTT. Translated: CASSGGGDLNTEAFF.

This clonotype has a handful of counts. In nucleotides, the CDR3 is TGTGCCAGCGAGCGGGAAGGGTACAATGAGCAGTTCTTC. It is translated as CASEREGYNEQFF. The V and J genes are TRBV2 and TRBJ2-1, with TRBD2 matching 7 bases. Germline CDR1 is SNHLY and CDR2 is FYNNEI. The trim removed 8 bases at V and 4 bases at J, leaving 5 bases unmatched. The CDR3 runs 13 residues.

This clonotype was seen at least ten times. The chain combines TRBV11-2 with TRBJ2-7; the match to TRBD1 covers 7 bases. The junction had 14 bases not matched to a gene; V was cut back by 5 bases and J by 4 bases. The CDR3 sequence is 16 residues long. Germline V CDR1 and CDR2: SGHAT, FQNNGV. Written as DNA, the CDR3 is TGTGCCAGCAGCACCTTGAGGGGGCCCGATGGATACGAGCAGTACTTC. Encoded protein: CASSTLRGPDGYEQYF.

The V call is TRBV7-8, the J call TRBJ1-2; 7 bases line up with TRBD1. The germline V gene encodes CDR1 SGHVS and CDR2 FQNEAQ. The trim removed 5 bases at V and 7 bases at J, leaving 4 bases unmatched. The CDR3 loop spans 12 amino acids. The CDR3 is CASSRRQGGYTF. DNA of the CDR3: TGTGCCAGCAGCCGCAGACAGGGTGGCTACACCTTC. The entire variable domain, with the rest obtained from reference TRBV7-8 and TRBJ1-2, is as follows: GAGVSQSPRYKVAKRGQDVALRCDPISGHVSLFWYQQALGQGPEFLTYFQNEAQLDKSGLPSDRFFAERPEGSVSTLKIQRTQQEDSAVYLCASSRRQGGYTFGSGTRLTVV.

This clonotype showed up just a few times. The J gene is TRBJ2-5, the V gene TRBV29-1; 7 bases are shared with TRBD2. CDR1 and CDR2 (germline): SQVTM, ANQGSEA. V gave up 3 bases and J gave up 7 bases; unmatched junction bases: 5. This CDR3 is 12 amino acids long. Written as DNA, the CDR3 is TGCAGCGTTGAGGCCCCGGGGGGGACCCAGTACTTC. Its translation: CSVEAPGGTQYF. The variable domain in full, with the rest retrieved from reference TRBV29-1 and TRBJ2-5, is SAVISQKPSRDICQRGTSLTIQCQVDSQVTMMFWYRQQPGQSLTLIATANQGSEATYESGFVIDKFPISRPNLTFSTLTVSNMSPEDSSIYLCSVEAPGGTQYFGPGTRLLVL.

V usage is TRBV7-9 and J usage is TRBJ2-3; TRBD2 matches at 7 bases. With V trimmed by 8 bases and J by 4 bases, 12 bases remained unmatched. Germline V gene lookup returns CDR1 SEHNR and CDR2 FQNEAQ (reference sequence). The CDR3 runs to 15 residues. The CDR3 bases are TGTGCCAGCCGGCCGGGACTATGGGGAGCAGATACGCAGTATTTT. Its translation is CASRPGLWGADTQYF.

This clonotype appeared a few times. This CDR3 is missing its conserved last phenylalanine or tryptophan, likely due to a read error. The chain has TRBV20-1 and TRBJ2-7; 14 bases match TRBD2. This CDR3 has 15 amino acids. The V gene's germline CDR1 is DFQATT and CDR2 SNEGSKA (reference sequence). Unmatched junction bases numbered 5, after V lost 1 base and J lost 6 bases. The CDR3, as DNA: TGCAGTGCTAGAGCCGGGACTAGCGGGAGTAGCGAGCAGTACCTC. Protein sequence: CSARAGTSGSSEQYL.

V and J are TRBV20-1 and TRBJ1-5; perhaps TRBD1 as D (6 bases). V was pared by 0 bases and J by 4 bases, with 13 bases between. Germline V gives CDR1 DFQATT, CDR2 SNEGSKA (reference sequence). The CDR3 loop spans 15 amino acids. The CDR3 DNA sequence: TGCAGTGCTAGAGAGGACAGATTTGGGAATCAGCCCCAGCATTTT. It yields the protein CSAREDRFGNQPQHF.

This chain links TRBV28 with TRBJ1-1; a weak D match, TRBD1 (6 bases). Trimming left V 4 bases short and J 1 base short, with 13 bases between. Germline values: CDR1 MDHEN, CDR2 SYDVKM. The CDR3 contains 15 residues. CDR3 sequence reads: CASSSAGTPNTEAFF. CDR3 bases: TGTGCCAGCAGTTCCGCCGGGACACCGAACACTGAAGCTTTCTTT.

J is TRBJ1-2 and V is TRBV6-1; 8 bases match TRBD1. Germline V gives CDR1 MNHNS, CDR2 SASEGT. With V trimmed by 5 bases and J by 8 bases, 10 bases remained unmatched. This CDR3 has 14 amino acids. The CDR3 is CASSQLQGAAGYTF. CDR3 in DNA: TGTGCCAGCAGTCAACTTCAGGGGGCGGCCGGCTACACCTTC.

This clonotype was detected a few times. The chain joins TRBV7-2 to TRBJ2-1, with 8 nucleotides matching TRBD2. The CDR3 contains 15 residues. Germline V gives CDR1 SGHTA, CDR2 FQGNSA. With 5 bases clipped from V and 8 bases from J, the junction kept 11 bases outside the gene matches. The CDR3 DNA is TGTGCCAGCAGCCTCCACGGGACTAGTGGCGATGAGCAGTTCTTC. Its translation is CASSLHGTSGDEQFF.

This clonotype was recorded at least ten times. V is TRBV20-1 and J is TRBJ1-1; the D gene is possibly TRBD1 (6 bases). The V gene lost 1 base and the J gene lost 1 base, with 10 bases spanning the gap. Germline CDR1 DFQATT, CDR2 SNEGSKA (reference sequence). There are 14 residues in the CDR3. CDR3 amino acids: CSARVGGQNTEAFF. CDR3 bases: TGCAGTGCTAGAGTCGGGGGACAGAACACTGAAGCTTTCTTT.